What follows are 10 T cell receptor beta chains derived from one specimen sequenced in a study of CD8+ T cells in alopecia areata. cDNA prepared by RNA extraction and subsequent reverse transcription served as the template for sequencing. The data were produced by immunoSEQ multiplex PCR, yet TCRdb's version contains in-frame clones alone and is incomplete. The table has 150,000 to 200,000 clones, less than 70% seen once. Regarding treatment: oral pan-JAK inhibitor, 5-10 mg twice daily. This specimen was CD4+ T cells sorted from blood, taken between weeks 49 and 50, from a patient treated with tofacitinib. The receptor set was obtained from a human donor with alopecia areata.

This clone occurred a few times. The chain couples TRBV19 to TRBJ1-1, with D possibly TRBD1 on 5 matching bases. Germline V gene lookup returns CDR1 LNHDA and CDR2 SQIVND (reference sequence). This CDR3 region has 14 residues. Trimming took 8 bases from V and 0 from J, leaving 13 bases between them. The CDR3 nucleotides read TGTGCCAGTGATAACAGGCCCATGAACACTGAAGCTTTCTTT. This codes for CASDNRPMNTEAFF.

In nucleotides, the CDR3 is TGTGCCAGCAGCTTAAACCTATTGAACACTGAAGCTTTCTTT. It specifies CASSLNLLNTEAFF. The V gene is TRBV11-2, the J gene TRBJ1-1; D remains unclear. This CDR3 has 14 amino acids. Germline loops: CDR1 SGHAT, CDR2 FQNNGV. V shed 2 bases and J shed 0 bases, with 7 bases lying between them.

The rearrangement links TRBV30 to TRBJ2-3; D unresolved. The CDR3 has 14 amino acids. The germline V and J ends were trimmed by 2 bases and 3 bases, with 12 bases remaining between them. The germline V gene encodes CDR1 GTSNPN and CDR2 SVGIG (reference sequence). CDR3 bases: TGTGCCTGGAGTCAAGTGCCAGCGACAGATACGCAGTATTTT. This codes for CAWSQVPATDTQYF.

This clone has only one observation. The CDR3 coding sequence is TGTGCCTGGAGGCGGCTAGATGACTACGAGCAGTACTTC. As protein: CAWRRLDDYEQYF. The V call is TRBV30, the J call TRBJ2-7; no firm D call. The ends were cut back, 3 bases at V and 3 bases at J, with 12 bases in the middle. CDR1 and CDR2 from the germline V gene are GTSNPN and SVGIG (reference sequence). The CDR3 has 13 residues.

The chain carries TRBV29-1 and TRBJ2-7, with D unclear. Germline lookup yields CDR1 SQVTM and CDR2 ANQGSEA. This CDR3 comprises 12 residues. V was shortened by 3 bases and J by 3 bases, with 9 bases between the two germline ends. Written as DNA, the CDR3 is TGCAGCGTTGAGGTGGGATTCTACGAGCAGTACTTC. Translated: CSVEVGFYEQYF.

The chain couples TRBV7-9 to TRBJ2-3, with no clear D. CDR3 length equals 16 residues. Trimming removed 1 base from V and 0 bases from J, with 11 bases in between. Germline V gene sequence: CDR1 SEHNR, CDR2 FQNEAQ (reference sequence). The CDR3 bases are TGTGCCAGCAGCTTAGGATCCAGGCCCAGCACAGATACGCAGTATTTT. Amino acid sequence: CASSLGSRPSTDTQYF.

The chain couples TRBV7-9 to TRBJ1-6; tentative D call: TRBD1 (6 bases). CDR1 SEHNR and CDR2 FQNEAQ come from the germline V gene (reference sequence). Trimming stripped 4 bases from V and 7 bases from J, with 11 bases between. The CDR3 extends over 14 amino acids. Here the CDR3 reads CASSSDSQNSPLHF. CDR3 coding DNA: TGTGCCAGCAGCTCGGACAGCCAAAATTCACCCCTCCACTTT.

The chain joins TRBV7-9 to TRBJ2-7, with 9 bases aligning to TRBD1. This CDR3 has 12 amino acids. V trimming: 6 bases; J trimming: 13 bases; junction bases outside the gene matches: 10. CDR1 and CDR2 (germline): SEHNR, FQNEAQ (reference sequence). CDR3 coding DNA: TGTGCCAGCAGATCGAACCGGGACAGGGAATACTTC. Amino acid sequence: CASRSNRDREYF.

The V call is TRBV28, the J call TRBJ2-7; 9 nucleotides agree with TRBD2. The junction had 7 bases not matched to a gene; V was cut back by 5 bases and J by 2 bases. The CDR3 spans 15 residues. Germline V gene lookup returns CDR1 MDHEN and CDR2 SYDVKM. The CDR3 DNA is TGTGCCAGCAGTCTACTTGGCGGGGGGGCCTACGAGCAGTACTTC. This codes for CASSLLGGGAYEQYF.

This clone was counted a few times. This rearrangement joins TRBV29-1 to TRBJ1-1; possibly TRBD1 for D (6 bases). The CDR3 consists of 13 residues. V was clipped by 5 bases and J by 4 bases, with 14 bases between them. CDR1 SQVTM and CDR2 ANQGSEA come from the germline V gene. The CDR3 is CSVFSGVRTEAFF. The CDR3 bases are TGCAGCGTTTTCTCAGGGGTGCGCACTGAAGCTTTCTTT.